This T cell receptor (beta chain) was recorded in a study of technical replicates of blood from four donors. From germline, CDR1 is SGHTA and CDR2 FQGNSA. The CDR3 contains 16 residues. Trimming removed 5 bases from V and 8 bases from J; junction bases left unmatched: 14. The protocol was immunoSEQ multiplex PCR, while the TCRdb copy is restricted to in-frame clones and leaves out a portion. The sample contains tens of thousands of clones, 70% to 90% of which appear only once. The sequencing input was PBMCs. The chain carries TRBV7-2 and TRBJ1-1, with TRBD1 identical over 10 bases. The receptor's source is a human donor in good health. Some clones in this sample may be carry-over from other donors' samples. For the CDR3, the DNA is TGTGCCAGCAGCCCCTTTAAGGACAGGGGGGGTGGCGAAGCTTTCTTT. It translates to CASSPFKDRGGGEAFF.